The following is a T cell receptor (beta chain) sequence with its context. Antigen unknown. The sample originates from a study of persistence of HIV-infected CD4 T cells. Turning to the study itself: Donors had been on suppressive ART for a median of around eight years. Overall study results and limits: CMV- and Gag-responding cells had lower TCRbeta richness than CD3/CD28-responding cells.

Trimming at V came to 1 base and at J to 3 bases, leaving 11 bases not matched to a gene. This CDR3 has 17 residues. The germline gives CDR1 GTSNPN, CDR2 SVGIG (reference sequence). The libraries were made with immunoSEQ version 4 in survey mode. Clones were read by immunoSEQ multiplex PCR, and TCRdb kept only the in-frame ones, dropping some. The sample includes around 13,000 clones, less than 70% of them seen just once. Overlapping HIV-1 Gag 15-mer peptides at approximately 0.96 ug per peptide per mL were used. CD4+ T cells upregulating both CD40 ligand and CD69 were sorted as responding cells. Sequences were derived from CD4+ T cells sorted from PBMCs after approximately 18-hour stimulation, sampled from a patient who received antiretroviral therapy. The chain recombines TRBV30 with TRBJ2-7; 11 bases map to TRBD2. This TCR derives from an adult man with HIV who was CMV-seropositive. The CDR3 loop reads CAWSEIAGGPRGYEQYF. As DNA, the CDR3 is TGTGCCTGGAGTGAAATAGCGGGAGGGCCTCGGGGCTACGAGCAGTACTTC.